The rows below give T cell receptor beta chains drawn from one sample of a study of blood T cells in healthy people across ages. TCRdb itself ran the 5' RACE reads through MiXCR, one entry per CDR3 protein. Of some 690,000 distinct CDR3 sequences listed, 22% are singletons. Source material: blood. Receptors were obtained from a man aged 65-85 years in good health. CDR3s include the opening cysteine and the closing phenylalanine or tryptophan. The D gene is left open where the match is weak. Expanded clones get a size class; other rows say once, few or many, or leave the size out.

CASSLMASGATQETQYF	TGTGCCAGCAGCTTAATGGCTAGCGGGGCCACCCAAGAGACCCAGTACTTC	TRBJ2-5	17	TRBV7-3	few	TRBD2
CAISPSEHTDTQYF	TGTGCCATCAGTCCTAGCGAACATACAGATACGCAGTATTTT	TRBJ2-3	14	TRBV10-3	-	-
CASSQSQSVGYEQYF	TGTGCCAGCAGCCAATCCCAAAGTGTAGGCTACGAGCAGTACTTC	TRBJ2-7	15	TRBV3-1	few	-
CSAPGTSGTHEQFF	TGCAGTGCCCCTGGGACTAGCGGGACCCATGAGCAGTTCTTC	TRBJ2-1	14	TRBV20-1	-	TRBD2
CASSNPGGIMYNEQFF	TGTGCCAGCAGTAATCCGGGCGGGATCATGTACAATGAGCAGTTCTTC	TRBJ2-1	16	TRBV7-9	few	-
CASSLVVEAEAFF	TGCGCCAGCAGCTTGGTTGTGGAAGCTGAAGCTTTCTTT	TRBJ1-1	13	TRBV5-1	few	-
CASSSRQGGEQFF	TGTGCCAGCAGCTCTCGACAGGGCGGTGAGCAGTTCTTC	TRBJ2-1	13	TRBV7-3	few	TRBD1
CASKPATNEKLFF	TGTGCCAGCAAACCTGCAACTAATGAAAAACTGTTTTTT	TRBJ1-4	13	TRBV7-9	many	-
CASRDTNTDTQYF	TGTGCCAGCCGGGACACTAACACAGATACGCAGTATTTT	TRBJ2-3	13	TRBV6-5	-	-
CSVEKGNEQYF	TGCAGCGTTGAAAAGGGTAACGAGCAGTACTTC	TRBJ2-7	11	TRBV29-1	few	-
CNVSLETQYF	TGCAACGTGTCTCTTGAGACCCAGTACTTC	TRBJ2-5	10	TRBV29-1	few	-